A single sample gave rise to the 10 T cell receptor beta chains below, sequenced in a study of blood T cell repertoires in COVID-19. Using immunoSEQ multiplex PCR, the repertoire was profiled, and TCRdb retains in-frame clones only, with some absent. The sample holds some 260,000 clones; 75% to 90% are singletons and the top ten take roughly a tenth. Sequencing used peripheral blood. All receptors derive from a woman aged 70-85 years with COVID-19, enrolled during active disease.

CDR3 sequence: CASSSVAGSYNEQFF. The CDR3 coding sequence is TGTGCCAGCAGCTCAGTAGCGGGATCCTACAATGAGCAGTTCTTC. J is TRBJ2-1 and V is TRBV11-3; TRBD2 matches 8 bases. After removal of 4 bases from V and 1 base from J, the junction contained 3 bases not matched to a gene. Germline CDR1 reads SGHNT; CDR2 reads YENEEA. The CDR3 loop spans 15 amino acids. The full variable domain, in which reference TRBV11-3 and TRBJ2-1 provide the parts outside the CDR3, is EAGVVQSPRYKIIEKKQPVAFWCNPISGHNTLYWYLQNLGQGPELLIRYENEEAVDDSQLPKDRFSAERLKGVDSTLKIQPAELGDSAVYLCASSSVAGSYNEQFFGPGTRLTVL.

This clone showed up just once. The chain carries TRBV6-5 and TRBJ1-2; 7 nucleotides line up with TRBD1. The CDR3 covers 13 residues. Germline V gives CDR1 MNHEY, CDR2 SVGAGI. V shed 6 bases, J shed 8 bases, and the junction held 9 bases outside the gene matches. This chain's CDR3 is CASRPTGVRGYTF. DNA of the CDR3: TGTGCCAGCAGACCCACAGGGGTTCGAGGCTACACCTTC.

The chain is built from TRBV11-2 and TRBJ2-5, with TRBD1 identical over 9 bases. This CDR3 is built from 15 residues. The V gene's germline CDR1 is SGHAT and CDR2 FQNNGV. After removal of 5 bases from V and 1 base from J, the junction contained 5 bases not matched to a gene. The CDR3 spells CASSPMGQGQETQYF. CDR3 bases: TGTGCCAGCAGCCCAATGGGACAGGGCCAAGAGACCCAGTACTTC. The whole variable domain, remainder taken from reference TRBV11-2 and TRBJ2-5, is EAGVAQSPRYKIIEKRQSVAFWCNPISGHATLYWYQQILGQGPKLLIQFQNNGVVDDSQLPKDRFSAERLKGVDSTLKIQPAKLEDSAVYLCASSPMGQGQETQYFGPGTRLLVL.

The chain is built from TRBV5-4 and TRBJ2-7, with D tentatively TRBD2 (6 bases). The germline V gene encodes CDR1 SGHNT and CDR2 YYREEE (reference sequence). The CDR3 has 14 residues. Trimming removed 6 bases at V and 3 bases at J, with 16 bases between. The CDR3 region is CASNHTGLSYEQYF. The CDR3 coding sequence is TGTGCCAGCAACCATACGGGACTGAGCTACGAGCAGTACTTC. The entire variable domain, with the rest obtained from reference TRBV5-4 and TRBJ2-7, is as follows: ETGVTQSPTHLIKTRGQQVTLRCSSQSGHNTVSWYQQALGQGPQFIFQYYREEENGRGNFPPRFSGLQFPNYSSELNVNALELDDSALYLCASNHTGLSYEQYFGPGTRLTVT.

The DNA of the CDR3 is TGTGCCAGCAGTCAACCGGGGACTCTTGTCTATGGCTACACCTTC. Protein product: CASSQPGTLVYGYTF. The chain uses TRBV6-2 or TRBV6-3 and TRBJ1-2; D may be TRBD1 (5 bases). The CDR3 runs to 15 residues. The germline V gene has CDR1 MNHEY and CDR2 SVGEGT. V was cut by 5 bases and J by 4 bases, with 17 bases left in between.

The chain recombines TRBV11-1 with TRBJ1-1, with D possibly being TRBD1 (6 bases). V lost 3 bases to trimming and J lost 2 bases, with 10 bases between them. Germline-derived CDR1 and CDR2 are SGHAT and FQDESV (reference sequence). CDR3 length: 14 amino acids. In DNA, the CDR3 is TGTGCCAGCAGCTTCGAACAGGGAAACACTGAAGCTTTCTTT. It is translated as CASSFEQGNTEAFF.

The chain employs TRBV5-6 and TRBJ2-3, with 10 bases that match TRBD2. V lost 2 bases to trimming and J lost 1 base; unmatched junction nucleotides: 4. CDR3 size: 16 residues. CDR1 SGHDT and CDR2 YYEEEE come from the germline V gene. CDR3 region: CASSFRTSGRTDTQYF. Here the CDR3 DNA reads TGTGCCAGCAGCTTCAGGACTAGCGGACGCACAGATACGCAGTATTTT.

Comment on this clone: The sample contains more than one DNA sequence encoding this CDR3. The chain joins TRBV6-5 to TRBJ2-7, with TRBD2 matching 7 bases. CDR3 length: 15 residues. Germline V CDR1 and CDR2: MNHEY, SVGAGI. V was pared by 0 bases and J by 3 bases, with 5 bases of the junction left unmatched. The DNA of the CDR3 is TGTGCCAGCAGTTACTCGTTAGCGGGTGTCTACGAGCAGTACTTC. It encodes CASSYSLAGVYEQYF.

V is TRBV5-1 and J is TRBJ1-5; D is ambiguous. The CDR3 runs to 16 residues. V lost 0 bases and J 0 bases, leaving 10 bases between the germline ends. The germline gives CDR1 SGHRS, CDR2 YFSETQ. CDR3: CASSLDGSYSNQPQHF. The CDR3 DNA follows: TGCGCCAGCAGCTTGGATGGTAGTTATAGCAATCAGCCCCAGCATTTT.

CDR3 sequence (DNA): TGTGCCAGCAGCTTACGACAGGGCGTTGAAAAACTGTTTTTT. Protein: CASSLRQGVEKLFF. The gene calls are TRBV7-9 and TRBJ1-4, with 7 bases lining up with TRBD1. The CDR3 length is 14 residues. Germline-derived CDR1 and CDR2 are SEHNR and FQNEAQ (reference sequence). With V trimmed by 2 bases and J by 7 bases, 4 bases remained unmatched.